Listed here are 19 T cell receptor beta chains from one sample, sequenced in a study of blood T cell repertoires in COVID-19. Profiling relied on immunoSEQ multiplex PCR, and the TCRdb table lists in-frame clones only, not all of them. There are under 200,000 clones in the sample; around 82% occur only once, and more than 4% lies in the top ten. The sample was PBMCs or T cells enriched from blood (not recorded which). The receptors derive from a woman aged 60-75 years with acute COVID-19.

The chain couples TRBV5-1 to TRBJ1-3, with D uncertain. The CDR3 is made up of 15 amino acids. Trimming pared 0 bases from V and 4 bases from J, leaving 11 bases between. The germline CDR1 and CDR2 sequences are SGHRS and YFSETQ. CDR3 amino acids: CASSLGSGYGNTIYF. In DNA form, the CDR3 reads TGCGCCAGCAGCTTGGGGTCCGGGTACGGAAACACCATATATTTT.

J is TRBJ2-2 and V is TRBV7-9; 7 bases fit TRBD1. V dropped 5 bases and J dropped 0; count of bases not matched to a gene: 3. Germline V gives CDR1 SEHNR, CDR2 FQNEAQ (reference sequence). The CDR3 sequence is 15 residues long. CDR3 amino acids: CASSMGQTNTGELFF. The DNA for the CDR3 is TGTGCCAGCAGCATGGGACAGACGAACACCGGGGAGCTGTTTTTT.

V gene TRBV6-2 or TRBV6-3 combines with J gene TRBJ2-1, with 12 positions matching TRBD2. Germline CDR1 and CDR2: MNHEY and SVGEGT. V lost 4 bases and J lost 2; bases outside the gene matches: 12. This CDR3 has 19 residues. CDR3 amino acids: CASSSNQLAGGRPYNEQFF. DNA of the CDR3: TGTGCCAGCAGTTCCAACCAGCTAGCGGGGGGGCGACCCTACAATGAGCAGTTCTTC.

The rearrangement uses TRBV12-3 or TRBV12-4 and TRBJ2-4; weak D call: TRBD2 (6 bases). The V end was cut by 6 bases, the J end by 13 bases, with 16 bases between. CDR3 length: 12 residues. For the CDR3, the DNA is TGTGCCAGCAGCGAAGGAGGGCCAGGACAGTACTTC. Its protein product is CASSEGGPGQYF.

The CDR3 DNA follows: TGTGCCAGCAGCCGTCTCGGACAGAAACTCACTGAAGCTTTCTTT. Its protein is CASSRLGQKLTEAFF. The chain is built from TRBV14 and TRBJ1-1, with a possible D match to TRBD1 (6 bases). Between the trimmed V and J ends, which lost 4 bases and 4 bases, there was a span of 16 bases. Germline V CDR1 and CDR2: SGHDN, FVKESK. The CDR3 is 15 amino acids. Together with reference TRBV14 and TRBJ1-1, the CDR3 gives the full variable domain: EAGVTQFPSHSVIEKGQTVTLRCDPISGHDNLYWYRRVMGKEIKFLLHFVKESKQDESGMPNNRFLAERTGGTYSTLKVQPAELEDSGVYFCASSRLGQKLTEAFFGQGTRLTVV.

The V and J genes are TRBV7-6 and TRBJ1-3; D unresolved. V lost 1 base to trimming and J lost 1 base, with 8 bases between them. The length of the CDR3 is 15 residues. Germline V gene lookup returns CDR1 SGHVS and CDR2 FNYEAQ. CDR3 loop: CASSLGRVSGNTIYF. CDR3 nucleotide sequence: TGTGCCAGCAGCTTAGGCCGAGTTTCTGGAAACACCATATATTTT. The full variable domain, its missing parts supplied by reference TRBV7-6 and TRBJ1-3, is GAGVSQSPRYKVTKRGQDVALRCDPISGHVSLYWYRQALGQGPEFLTYFNYEAQQDKSGLPNDRFSAERPEGSISTLTIQRTEQRDSAMYRCASSLGRVSGNTIYFGEGSWLTVV.

This clone was counted a single time. The chain recombines TRBV4-3 with TRBJ2-3; possible D gene TRBD2, 7 bases. Germline CDR1 is LGHNA and CDR2 is YSLEER. The CDR3 is 14 residues long. Deletions cut 2 bases from V and 6 bases from J, with 12 bases between. The chain's CDR3 is CASSQQGGGDTQYF. CDR3 DNA sequence: TGCGCCAGCAGCCAACAGGGCGGGGGCGATACGCAGTATTTT.

The rearrangement uses TRBV2 and TRBJ2-7; 10 bases align to TRBD1. CDR1 is SNHLY, CDR2 FYNNEI, per germline. CDR3 size: 13 residues. V was clipped by 5 bases and J by 4 bases; unmatched bases: 2. This CDR3 is CASSQDRGYEQYV. CDR3 nucleotide sequence: TGTGCCAGCAGTCAGGACAGGGGGTACGAGCAGTACGTC.

This clone appeared a single time. V and J are TRBV3-1 (or the pseudogene TRBV3-2) and TRBJ2-5; D might be TRBD1 (6 bases). CDR1 and CDR2 from the germline V gene are LGHDT and YNNKEL (reference sequence). Trimming removed 4 bases at V and 7 bases at J, with 10 bases between. The CDR3 spans 12 residues. CDR3 sequence reads: CASSRGGGTQYF. The CDR3 nucleotides read TGTGCCAGCAGCCGAGGGGGTGGGACCCAGTACTTC.

The gene calls are TRBV12-3 or TRBV12-4 and TRBJ2-1, with D perhaps TRBD2 (6 bases). The germline V and J ends were trimmed by 6 bases and 10 bases, with 16 bases remaining between them. This CDR3 has 13 residues. The CDR3 nucleotides are TGTGCCAGCAGGGGGACTGGACTCGACGAGCAGTTCTTC. Protein sequence: CASRGTGLDEQFF.

This rearrangement joins TRBV30 to TRBJ2-7; 10 positions agree with TRBD2. The germline CDR1 and CDR2 sequences are GTSNPN and SVGIG (reference sequence). The CDR3 runs to 15 residues. The V and J ends lost 0 bases and 5 bases, in that order; junction bases with no gene match: 7. The CDR3 here is CAWSVSSGRAHEQYF. CDR3 sequence (DNA): TGTGCCTGGAGTGTATCAAGCGGGAGGGCTCACGAGCAGTACTTC.

The chain carries TRBV6-5 and TRBJ1-1; TRBD1 is a possible D gene (5 bases). With 7 bases removed from V and 3 bases from J, the gap between germline ends came to 18 bases. Germline CDR1 reads MNHEY; CDR2 reads SVGAGI. The CDR3 covers 15 residues. CDR3 DNA sequence: TGTGCCAGCATCGACACCCAGGGTAGGCACACTGAAGCTTTCTTT. Residues: CASIDTQGRHTEAFF.

The chain combines TRBV5-1 with TRBJ2-3, with D tentatively TRBD1 (6 bases). V was trimmed by 0 bases and J by 2 bases, leaving 10 bases between them. The CDR3 covers 15 residues. Germline V CDR1 and CDR2: SGHRS, YFSETQ. DNA for the CDR3: TGCGCCAGCAGCTTGGCAGGGGTCCTCACAGATACGCAGTATTTT. Its protein is CASSLAGVLTDTQYF.

Here the CDR3 DNA reads TGTGCCTGGACCGGACTAGCGGGAACCGGGGAGCTGTTTTTT. Translated, it gives CAWTGLAGTGELFF. The chain recombines TRBV30 with TRBJ2-2; 12 bases agree with TRBD2. The junction had 2 bases not matched to a gene; V was cut back by 4 bases and J by 5 bases. Germline CDR1 GTSNPN, CDR2 SVGIG (reference sequence). The CDR3 is 14 residues long.

This clone was observed once. The chain links TRBV5-5 to TRBJ2-3; 8 bases are shared with TRBD1. The ends lost 0 bases at V and 0 bases at J; junction bases unmatched: 6. The CDR3 contains 17 residues. Germline-derived CDR1 and CDR2 are SGHKS and YYEKEE (reference sequence). Here the CDR3 DNA reads TGTGCCAGCAGCTTGGACGGGACAGGTAGTAGCACAGATACGCAGTATTTT. Encoded protein: CASSLDGTGSSTDTQYF.

The chain recombines TRBV5-6 with TRBJ2-5, with a tentative D call TRBD2 (6 bases). This CDR3 has 18 residues. Germline V gives CDR1 SGHDT, CDR2 YYEEEE. With 4 bases removed from V and 1 base from J, the gap between germline ends came to 23 bases. The CDR3 region is CASSTFGVAALSQETQYF. The CDR3 DNA reads as TGTGCCAGCAGCACATTTGGAGTAGCGGCACTAAGCCAAGAGACCCAGTACTTC.

This chain connects TRBV5-6 to TRBJ2-2, with 7 bases that match TRBD1. CDR1 SGHDT and CDR2 YYEEEE come from the germline V gene. The CDR3 runs to 15 residues. Trimming took 4 bases from V and 0 from J; bases not matched to a gene: 3. The CDR3 loop is CASSPGTANTGELFF. The CDR3 DNA sequence: TGTGCCAGCAGCCCCGGGACAGCGAACACCGGGGAGCTGTTTTTT.

CDR3 protein: CASSQDLGGTYEQYF. DNA of the CDR3: TGTGCCAGCAGCCAAGATCTGGGAGGAACCTACGAGCAGTACTTC. The chain is built from TRBV14 and TRBJ2-7, with D perhaps TRBD2 (6 bases). The CDR3 runs to 15 residues. The germline gives CDR1 SGHDN, CDR2 FVKESK. V was cut by 0 bases and J by 2 bases, with 11 bases left in between.

The rearrangement uses TRBV19 and TRBJ1-5, with 7 bases fitting TRBD1. Germline CDR1 and CDR2: LNHDA and SQIVND (reference sequence). With 5 bases clipped from V and 9 bases from J, the junction kept 1 base outside the gene matches. The CDR3 length is 11 residues. The CDR3 nucleotides are TGTGCCAGTAGTTCAGGGGGGCCCCAGCATTTT. Protein sequence: CASSSGGPQHF.